This T cell receptor (beta chain) was found in a study of OX40 agonist ivuxolimab in advanced cancers. Study results and caveats: Researchers report that CD8+ T cells had, on average, more expanded clones than CD4+.

The CDR3 extends over 12 amino acids. Germline lookup yields CDR1 SNHLY and CDR2 FYNNEI. V lost 6 bases and J 2 bases, leaving 8 bases between the germline ends. As for this clone: The antigen remains undetermined.

Method: immunoSEQ multiplex PCR; TCRdb's copy keeps in-frame clones and lacks some. The repertoire holds about 54,000 clones, with 60% to 80% as singletons. The source was CD4+ or CD8+ T cells sorted from blood, collected in a trial of the OX40 agonist ivuxolimab. The TCR comes from an adult with an advanced solid tumor such as melanoma, head and neck, liver or kidney cancer. The V gene is TRBV2, the J gene TRBJ2-7; D remains unclear. The CDR3 nucleotides read TGTGCCAGCAGCTGGACCACCTACGAGCAGTACTTC. This gives the protein CASSWTTYEQYF.